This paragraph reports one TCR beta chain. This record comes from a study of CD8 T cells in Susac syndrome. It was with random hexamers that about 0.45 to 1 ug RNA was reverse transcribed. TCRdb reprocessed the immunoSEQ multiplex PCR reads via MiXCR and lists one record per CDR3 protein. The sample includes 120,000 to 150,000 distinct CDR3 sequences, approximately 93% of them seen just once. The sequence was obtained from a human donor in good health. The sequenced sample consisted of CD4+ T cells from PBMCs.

The CDR3 sequence: CASSPLSGGGIGEQYF. The CDR3 bases are TGTGCCAGCAGTCCCCTTAGTGGGGGAGGGATCGGGGAGCAGTACTTC. This chain uses TRBV6-6 with TRBJ2-7; TRBD2 aligns across 7 bases. CDR1 is MNHNY, CDR2 SVGAGI, per germline (reference sequence). V trimming: 5 bases; J trimming: 7 bases; junction bases outside the gene matches: 17. This CDR3 is 16 amino acids long.